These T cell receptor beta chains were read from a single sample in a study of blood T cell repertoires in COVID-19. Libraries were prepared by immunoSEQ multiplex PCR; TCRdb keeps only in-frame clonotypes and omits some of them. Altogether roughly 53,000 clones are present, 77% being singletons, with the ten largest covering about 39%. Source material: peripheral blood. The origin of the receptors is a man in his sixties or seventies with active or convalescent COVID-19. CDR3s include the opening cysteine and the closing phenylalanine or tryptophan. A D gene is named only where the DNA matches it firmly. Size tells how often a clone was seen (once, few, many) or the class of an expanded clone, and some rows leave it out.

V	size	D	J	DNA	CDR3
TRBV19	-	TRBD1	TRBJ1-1	TGTGCCAGTAGTGCCCCCGGGACAGGCCATAGTGAAGCTTTCTTT	CASSAPGTGHSEAFF
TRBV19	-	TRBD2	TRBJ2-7	TGTGCCAGTAGTAGACTAGCGGGAGCGTACGAGCAGTACTTC	CASSRLAGAYEQYF
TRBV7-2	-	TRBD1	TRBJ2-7	TGTGCCAGCAGCCATAACCGGGACAGGGGTAAGGACGAGCAGTACTTC	CASSHNRDRGKDEQYF
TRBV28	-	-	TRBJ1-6	TGTGCCAGCAGTTTATCCACAGGGTCGGGTTCACCCCTCCACTTT	CASSLSTGSGSPLHF
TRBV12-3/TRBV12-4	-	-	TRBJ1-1	TGTGCCAGCACCCTAAGGGGGGGCACTGAAGCTTTCTTT	CASTLRGGTEAFF
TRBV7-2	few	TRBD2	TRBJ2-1	TGTGCCAGCAGCATACTAGCGGGAGTTTCGTCCTACAATGAGCAGTTCTTC	CASSILAGVSSYNEQFF
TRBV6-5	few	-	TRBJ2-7	TGTGCCAGCAGGCCGGGTCCCGGGGCCTACGAGCAGTACTTC	CASRPGPGAYEQYF
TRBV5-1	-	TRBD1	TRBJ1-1	TGCGCCAGCAGCCAGGGACAGGCCCGGGTGAAAGCTTTCTTT	CASSQGQARVKAFF
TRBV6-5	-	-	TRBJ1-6	TGTGCCAGCAGTTACCTTCGGTGGGAGGGAGGATCACCCCTCCACTTT	CASSYLRWEGGSPLHF
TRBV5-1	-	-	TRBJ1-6	TGCGCCAGCAGCCGCCAGACAGCGAGCTCCTATAATTCACCCCTCCACTTT	CASSRQTASSYNSPLHF
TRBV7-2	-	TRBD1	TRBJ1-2	TGTGCCAGCAGCCTGGACAGGGGAAGCTATGGCTACACCTTC	CASSLDRGSYGYTF
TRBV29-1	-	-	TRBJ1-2	TGCAGCGTTGAATCCGCGACAGCTAACTATGGCTACACCTTC	CSVESATANYGYTF
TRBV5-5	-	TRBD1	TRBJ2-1	TGTGCCAGCAGTACGGGACAGGGCAAACACAATGAGCAGTTCTTC	CASSTGQGKHNEQFF
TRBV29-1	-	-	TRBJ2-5	TGCAGTTTTTTACCCCCAAACGGGGGGACCCAGTACTTC	CSFLPPNGGTQYF
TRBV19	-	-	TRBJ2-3	TGTGCCAGTACCGCTGCGCAGGGCACAGATACGCAGTATTTT	CASTAAQGTDTQYF
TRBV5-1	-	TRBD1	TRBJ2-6	TGCGCCAGCAGCTTGGCTGGGACAGGGGGCGCTGGGGCCAACGTCCTGACTTTC	CASSLAGTGGAGANVLTF
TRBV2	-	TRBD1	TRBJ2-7	TGTGCCAGCAACCGGGACAGCTACGAGCAGTACTTC	CASNRDSYEQYF
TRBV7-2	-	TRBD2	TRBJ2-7	TGTGCCAGCAGCTCCATGAGCGGGAGTTTCCACGAGCAGTACTTC	CASSSMSGSFHEQYF
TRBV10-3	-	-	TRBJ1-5	TGTGCCACCCAGGGTGGAGGGAATCAGCCCCAGCATTTT	CATQGGGNQPQHF
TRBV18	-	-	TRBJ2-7	TGTGCCAGCTCACCCCAGCGGGACGAGCAGTACTTC	CASSPQRDEQYF
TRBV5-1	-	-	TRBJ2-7	TGCGCCAGCAGCTTGTGGGAGTCCTACGAGCAGTACTTC	CASSLWESYEQYF
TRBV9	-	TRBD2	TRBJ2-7	TGTGCCAGCAGCGTAAAACCCGGGACTAGCGGTTACTACGAGCAGTACTTC	CASSVKPGTSGYYEQYF
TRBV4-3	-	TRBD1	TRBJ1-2	TGCGCCAGCAGCCAAGAACCGGACAGGATATTGGGCTACACCTTC	CASSQEPDRILGYTF
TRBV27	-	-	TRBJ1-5	TGTGCCAGCAGTTTACGGGGCAATCAGCCCCAGCATTTT	CASSLRGNQPQHF
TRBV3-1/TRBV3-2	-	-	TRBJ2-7	TGTGCCAGCAGCCACCTACGGACAGCTAACTCCTACGAGCAGTACTTC	CASSHLRTANSYEQYF
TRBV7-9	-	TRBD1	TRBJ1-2	TGTGCCAGCAGCACGTTCCGGGACAGGAGCTATGGCTACACCTTC	CASSTFRDRSYGYTF
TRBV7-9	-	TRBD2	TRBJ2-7	TGTGCCAGCAGCTCCGAGACTAGCGGGAGGTCAAACGAGCAGTACTTC	CASSSETSGRSNEQYF
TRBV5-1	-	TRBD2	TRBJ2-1	TGCGCCAGCAGCTTGGGAGGAATGGCGGGAGGCGGGGGCATAATGAAGCAGTTCTTC	CASSLGGMAGGGGIMKQFF
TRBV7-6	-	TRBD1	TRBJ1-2	TGTGCCAGCAGCCCCGGACAGGGCTATGGCTACACCTTC	CASSPGQGYGYTF
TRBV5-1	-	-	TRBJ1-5	TGCGCCAGCAGCCGCGAAGACAGAACCCGGAGTCAGCCCCAGCATTTT	CASSREDRTRSQPQHF
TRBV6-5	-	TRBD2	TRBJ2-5	TGTGCCAGCAGTTACTCCGGGGGGAGAGAGACCCAGTACTTC	CASSYSGGRETQYF
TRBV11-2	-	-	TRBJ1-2	TGTGCCAGCAGCTTAGTACTGCGACAAGGCTACACCTTC	CASSLVLRQGYTF